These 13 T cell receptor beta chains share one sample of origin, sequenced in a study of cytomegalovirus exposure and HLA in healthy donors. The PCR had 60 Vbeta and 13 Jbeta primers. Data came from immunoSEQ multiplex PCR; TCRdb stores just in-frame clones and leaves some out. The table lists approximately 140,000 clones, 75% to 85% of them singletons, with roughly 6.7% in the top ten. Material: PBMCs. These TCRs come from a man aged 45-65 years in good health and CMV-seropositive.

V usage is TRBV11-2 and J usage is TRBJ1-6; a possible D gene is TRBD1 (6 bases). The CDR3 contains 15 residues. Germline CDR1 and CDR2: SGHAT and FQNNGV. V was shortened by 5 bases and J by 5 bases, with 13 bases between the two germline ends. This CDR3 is CASSPPGQNNSPLHF. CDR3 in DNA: TGTGCCAGCAGCCCACCTGGACAGAATAATTCACCCCTCCACTTT.

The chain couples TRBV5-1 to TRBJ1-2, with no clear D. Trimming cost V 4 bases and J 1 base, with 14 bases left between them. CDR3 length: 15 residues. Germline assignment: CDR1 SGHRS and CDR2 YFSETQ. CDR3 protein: CASSPGEGYNYGYTF. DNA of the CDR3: TGCGCCAGCAGCCCCGGGGAGGGCTATAACTATGGCTACACCTTC.

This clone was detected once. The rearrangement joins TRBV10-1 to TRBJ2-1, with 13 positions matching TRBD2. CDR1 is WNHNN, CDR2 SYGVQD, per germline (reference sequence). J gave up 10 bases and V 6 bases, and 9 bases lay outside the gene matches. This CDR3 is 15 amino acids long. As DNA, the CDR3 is TGCGCCAGCAGCGCGACTAGCGGGAGGACCCGGGAGCAGTTCTTC. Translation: CASSATSGRTREQFF.

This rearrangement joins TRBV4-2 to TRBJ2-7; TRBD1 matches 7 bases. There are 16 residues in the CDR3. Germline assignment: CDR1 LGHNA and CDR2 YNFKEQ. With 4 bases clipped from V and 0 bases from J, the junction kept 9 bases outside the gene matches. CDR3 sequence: CASSPVGTVFSYEQYF. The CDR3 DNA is TGTGCCAGCAGCCCGGTGGGGACAGTATTCTCCTACGAGCAGTACTTC.

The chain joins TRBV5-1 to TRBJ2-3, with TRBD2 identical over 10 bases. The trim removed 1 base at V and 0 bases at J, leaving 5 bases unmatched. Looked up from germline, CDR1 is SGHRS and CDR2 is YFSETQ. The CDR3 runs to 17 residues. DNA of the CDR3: TGCGCCAGCAGCTTGAGGCCTAGCGGGGGTAGCACAGATACGCAGTATTTT. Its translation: CASSLRPSGGSTDTQYF. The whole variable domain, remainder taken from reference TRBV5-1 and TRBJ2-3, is KAGVTQTPRYLIKTRGQQVTLSCSPISGHRSVSWYQQTPGQGLQFLFEYFSETQRNKGNFPGRFSGRQFSNSRSEMNVSTLELGDSALYLCASSLRPSGGSTDTQYFGPGTRLTVL.

In nucleotides, the CDR3 is TGCAGCGTTGCCTCCCCCGGGACTAGCACCTACAATGAGCAGTTCTTC. Translation: CSVASPGTSTYNEQFF. The chain couples TRBV29-1 to TRBJ2-1; 9 nucleotides align to TRBD2. Germline assignment: CDR1 SQVTM and CDR2 ANQGSEA. The V gene end was trimmed by 4 bases and the J gene end by 2 bases; junction bases not matched to a gene: 9. The CDR3 length is 16 residues.

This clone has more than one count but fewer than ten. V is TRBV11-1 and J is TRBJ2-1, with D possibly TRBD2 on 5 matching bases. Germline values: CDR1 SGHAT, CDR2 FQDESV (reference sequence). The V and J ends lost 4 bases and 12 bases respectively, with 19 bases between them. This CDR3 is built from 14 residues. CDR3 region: CASSSGGSGLGQFF. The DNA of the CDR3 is TGTGCCAGCAGCTCCGGAGGTTCTGGACTCGGGCAGTTCTTC.

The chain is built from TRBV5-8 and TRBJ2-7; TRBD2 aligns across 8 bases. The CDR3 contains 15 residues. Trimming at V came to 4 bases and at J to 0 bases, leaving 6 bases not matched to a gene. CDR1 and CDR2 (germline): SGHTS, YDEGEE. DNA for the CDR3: TGTGCCAGCAGCCTACGGGGGGGAAGCTCCTACGAGCAGTACTTC. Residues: CASSLRGGSSYEQYF.

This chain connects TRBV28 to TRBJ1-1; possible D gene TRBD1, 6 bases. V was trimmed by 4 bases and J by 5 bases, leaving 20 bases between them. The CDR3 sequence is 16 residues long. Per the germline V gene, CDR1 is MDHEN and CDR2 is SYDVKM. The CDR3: CASSSLMPWDKTEAFF. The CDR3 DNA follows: TGTGCCAGCAGTTCACTTATGCCCTGGGACAAAACTGAAGCTTTCTTT.

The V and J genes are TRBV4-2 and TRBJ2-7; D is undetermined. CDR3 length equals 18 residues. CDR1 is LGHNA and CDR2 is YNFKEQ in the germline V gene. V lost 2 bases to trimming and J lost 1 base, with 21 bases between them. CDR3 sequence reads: CASSQRLPVVPESYEQYF. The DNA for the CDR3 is TGTGCCAGCAGCCAAAGGCTCCCAGTGGTACCGGAGTCCTACGAGCAGTACTTC.

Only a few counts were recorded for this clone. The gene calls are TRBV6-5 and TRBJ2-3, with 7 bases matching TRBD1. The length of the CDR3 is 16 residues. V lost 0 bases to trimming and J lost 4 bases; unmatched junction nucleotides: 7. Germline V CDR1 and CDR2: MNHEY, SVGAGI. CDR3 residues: CASSYSQGVGADTQYF. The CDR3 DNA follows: TGTGCCAGCAGTTACTCTCAGGGGGTCGGAGCAGATACGCAGTATTTT.

The chain's CDR3 is CASSLSSDIPGNTIYF. The DNA of the CDR3 is TGCGCCAGCAGCTTGTCTTCTGACATTCCCGGAAACACCATATATTTT. This sequence joins TRBV5-1 and TRBJ1-3; D unresolved. Trimming pared 1 base from V and 4 bases from J, leaving 15 bases between. The CDR3 consists of 16 residues. The V gene's germline CDR1 is SGHRS and CDR2 YFSETQ.

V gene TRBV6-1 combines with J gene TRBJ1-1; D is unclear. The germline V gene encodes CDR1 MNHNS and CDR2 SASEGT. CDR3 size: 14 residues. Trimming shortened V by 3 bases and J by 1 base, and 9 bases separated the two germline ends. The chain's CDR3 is CASSEKPGNTEAFF. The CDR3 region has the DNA TGTGCCAGCAGTGAGAAACCGGGGAACACTGAAGCTTTCTTT.